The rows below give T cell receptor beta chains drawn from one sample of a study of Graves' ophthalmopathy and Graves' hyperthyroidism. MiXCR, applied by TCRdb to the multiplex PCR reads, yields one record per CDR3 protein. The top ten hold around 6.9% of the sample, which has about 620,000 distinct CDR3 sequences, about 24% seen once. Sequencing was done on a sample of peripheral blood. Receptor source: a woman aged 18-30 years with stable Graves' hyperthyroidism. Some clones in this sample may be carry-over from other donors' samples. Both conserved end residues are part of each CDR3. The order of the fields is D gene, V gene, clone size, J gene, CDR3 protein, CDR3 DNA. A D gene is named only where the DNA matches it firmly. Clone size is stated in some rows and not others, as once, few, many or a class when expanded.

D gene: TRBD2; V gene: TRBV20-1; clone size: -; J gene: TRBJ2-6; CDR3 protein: CSAGGVGIGANVLTF; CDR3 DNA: TGCAGTGCTGGGGGGGTGGGCATTGGGGCCAACGTCCTGACTTTC
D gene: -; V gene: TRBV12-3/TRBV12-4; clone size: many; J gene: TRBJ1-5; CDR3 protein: CASSHDASQPQHF; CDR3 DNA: TGTGCCAGCAGTCACGACGCCTCTCAGCCCCAGCATTTT
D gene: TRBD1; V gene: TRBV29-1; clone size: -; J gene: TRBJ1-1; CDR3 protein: CSVDGQGAHSSEAFF; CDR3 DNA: TGCAGCGTTGACGGACAGGGGGCTCATTCGTCTGAAGCTTTCTTT
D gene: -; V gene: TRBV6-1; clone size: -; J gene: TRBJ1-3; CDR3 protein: CASSEAWTAGRPGNTIYF; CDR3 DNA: TGTGCCAGCAGTGAAGCGTGGACAGCCGGGCGCCCTGGAAACACCATATATTTT
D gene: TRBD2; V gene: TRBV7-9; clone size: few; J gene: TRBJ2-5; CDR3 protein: CASIGGYRETQYF; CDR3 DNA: TGTGCCAGCATCGGGGGGTACCGGGAGACCCAGTACTTC
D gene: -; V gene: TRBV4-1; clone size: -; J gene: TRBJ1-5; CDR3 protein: CASSQEHPTRQPQHF; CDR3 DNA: TGCGCCAGCAGCCAAGAACACCCCACGCGTCAGCCCCAGCATTTT
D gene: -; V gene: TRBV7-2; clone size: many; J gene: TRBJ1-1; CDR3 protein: CASSLFGVDSEAFF; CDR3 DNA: TGTGCCAGCAGCTTATTTGGGGTGGACTCTGAAGCTTTCTTT
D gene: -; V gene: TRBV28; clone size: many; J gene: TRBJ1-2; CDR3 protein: CASSSGYYGYTF; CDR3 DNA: TGTGCCAGCAGCTCAGGGTATTATGGCTACACCTTC
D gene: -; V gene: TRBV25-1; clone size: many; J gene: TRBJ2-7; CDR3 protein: CASRKPTGVSEQYF; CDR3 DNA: TGTGCCAGCAGGAAGCCGACGGGGGTGAGCGAGCAGTACTTC
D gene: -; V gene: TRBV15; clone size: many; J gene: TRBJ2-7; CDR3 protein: CATSRDVRDLTTNYEQYF; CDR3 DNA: TGTGCCACCAGCAGAGATGTTAGGGACCTAACCACCAACTACGAGCAGTACTTC
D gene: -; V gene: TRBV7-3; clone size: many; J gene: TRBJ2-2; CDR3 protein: CASSLLVNTGELFF; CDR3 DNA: TGTGCCAGCAGCTTACTAGTGAACACCGGGGAGCTGTTTTTT
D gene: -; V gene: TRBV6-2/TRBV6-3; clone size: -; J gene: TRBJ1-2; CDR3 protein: CASSYSGWGGYTF; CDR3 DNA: TGTGCCAGCAGTTACTCAGGGTGGGGTGGCTACACCTTC
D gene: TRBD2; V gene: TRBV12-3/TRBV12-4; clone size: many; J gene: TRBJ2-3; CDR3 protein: CASSLGVAGGDTQYF; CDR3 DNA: TGTGCCAGCAGCCTCGGGGTAGCGGGAGGTGATACGCAGTATTTT
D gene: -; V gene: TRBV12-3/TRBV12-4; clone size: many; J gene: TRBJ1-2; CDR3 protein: CASRMIGSRANGHTF; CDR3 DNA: TGTGCCAGCAGGATGATTGGGAGCAGGGCTAATGGCCACACCTTC
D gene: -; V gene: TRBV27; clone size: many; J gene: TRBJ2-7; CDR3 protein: CASSTGLSYEQYF; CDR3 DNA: TGTGCCAGCAGTACGGGACTCTCCTACGAGCAGTACTTC
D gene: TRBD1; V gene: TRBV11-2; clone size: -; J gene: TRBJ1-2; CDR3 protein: CASSLMGQGVRNYGYTF; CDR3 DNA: TGTGCCAGCAGCTTAATGGGACAGGGAGTCCGAAACTATGGCTACACCTTC
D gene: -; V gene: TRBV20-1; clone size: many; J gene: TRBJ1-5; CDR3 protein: CSQGRISNQPQHF; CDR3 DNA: TGCAGTCAGGGGAGAATTAGCAATCAGCCCCAGCATTTT
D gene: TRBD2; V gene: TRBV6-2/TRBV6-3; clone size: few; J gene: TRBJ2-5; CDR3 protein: CASSYSGGAVETQYF; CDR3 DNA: TGTGCCAGCAGTTACTCCGGGGGGGCAGTAGAGACCCAGTACTTC
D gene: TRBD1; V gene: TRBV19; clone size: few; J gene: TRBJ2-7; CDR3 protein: CASSMGARGRPYEQYF; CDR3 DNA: TGTGCCAGTAGTATGGGAGCCAGGGGGCGCCCCTACGAGCAGTACTTC
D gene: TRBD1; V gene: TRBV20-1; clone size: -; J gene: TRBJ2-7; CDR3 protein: CSARLWDSTYEQYF; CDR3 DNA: TGCAGTGCCCGCCTCTGGGACAGTACCTACGAGCAGTACTTC
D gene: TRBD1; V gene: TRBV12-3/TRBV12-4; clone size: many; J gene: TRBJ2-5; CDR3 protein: CASSFDRWAGGLQETQYF; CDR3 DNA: TGTGCCAGCAGTTTTGATCGGTGGGCAGGGGGCCTCCAAGAGACCCAGTACTTC
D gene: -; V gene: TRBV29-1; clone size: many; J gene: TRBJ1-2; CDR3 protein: CSVSGGRSYGYTF; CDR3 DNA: TGCAGCGTGTCTGGGGGGCGGTCCTATGGCTACACCTTC
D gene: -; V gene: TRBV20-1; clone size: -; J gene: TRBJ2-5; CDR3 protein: CSARARYREQETQYF; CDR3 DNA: TGCAGTGCTAGAGCTCGATACCGGGAACAAGAGACCCAGTACTTC
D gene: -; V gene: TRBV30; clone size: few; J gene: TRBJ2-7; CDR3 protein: CAWSVLPARAPPHEQYF; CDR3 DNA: TGTGCCTGGAGTGTACTCCCGGCCAGGGCTCCCCCACACGAGCAGTACTTC
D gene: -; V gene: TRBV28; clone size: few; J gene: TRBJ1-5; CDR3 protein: CASSLVEQSNQPQHF; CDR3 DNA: TGTGCCAGCAGTTTAGTAGAACAGAGCAATCAGCCCCAGCATTTT
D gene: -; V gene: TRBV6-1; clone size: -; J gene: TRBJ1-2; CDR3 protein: CASSENTANYGYTF; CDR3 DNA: TGTGCCAGCAGTGAAAATACAGCAAACTATGGCTACACCTTC
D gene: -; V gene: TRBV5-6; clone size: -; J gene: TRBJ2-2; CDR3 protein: CASSFPPGVNTGELFF; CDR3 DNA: TGTGCCAGCAGCTTCCCCCCCGGGGTGAACACCGGGGAGCTGTTTTTT
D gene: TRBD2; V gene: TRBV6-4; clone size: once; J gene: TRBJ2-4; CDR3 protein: CASSGTSGGIQYF; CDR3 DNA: TGTGCCAGCAGTGGGACTAGCGGGGGCATTCAGTACTTC
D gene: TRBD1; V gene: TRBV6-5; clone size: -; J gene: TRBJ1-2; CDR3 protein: CASSWDRESVGYTF; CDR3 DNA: TGTGCCAGCAGTTGGGACAGGGAAAGCGTTGGCTACACCTTC
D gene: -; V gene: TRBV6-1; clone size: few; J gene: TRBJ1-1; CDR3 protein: CAGRKNSLNTEAFF; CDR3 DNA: TGTGCCGGCCGAAAGAACAGCCTGAACACTGAAGCTTTCTTT
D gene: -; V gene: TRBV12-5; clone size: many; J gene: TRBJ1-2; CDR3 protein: CASRGEGFGYGYTF; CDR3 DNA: TGTGCTAGTCGTGGTGAGGGTTTTGGCTATGGCTACACCTTC
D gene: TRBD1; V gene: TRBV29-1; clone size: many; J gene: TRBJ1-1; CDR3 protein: CSVAGTGGLNTEAFF; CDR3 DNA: TGCAGCGTGGCCGGGACAGGGGGCTTGAACACTGAAGCTTTCTTT
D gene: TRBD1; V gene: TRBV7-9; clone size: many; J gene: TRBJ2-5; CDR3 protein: CASSRPGQGLETQYF; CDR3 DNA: TGTGCCAGCAGCCGTCCGGGACAGGGTTTGGAGACCCAGTACTTC
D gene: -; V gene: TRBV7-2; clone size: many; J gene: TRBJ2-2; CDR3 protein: CASSLGLVPGELFF; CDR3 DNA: TGTGCCAGCAGCTTAGGACTAGTTCCCGGGGAGCTGTTTTTT
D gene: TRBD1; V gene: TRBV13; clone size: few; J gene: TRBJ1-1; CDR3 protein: CASSFGQGASEAFF; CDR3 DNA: TGTGCCAGCAGCTTTGGACAGGGGGCGTCTGAAGCTTTCTTT
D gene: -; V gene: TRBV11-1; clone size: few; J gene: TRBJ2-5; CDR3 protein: CASSYRRSTHQETQYF; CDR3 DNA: TGTGCCAGCAGCTACCGACGATCGACCCATCAAGAGACCCAGTACTTC
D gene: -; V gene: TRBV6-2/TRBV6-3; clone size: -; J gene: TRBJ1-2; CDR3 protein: CASKRGNYGYTF; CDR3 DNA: TGTGCCAGCAAGAGAGGGAACTATGGCTACACCTTC
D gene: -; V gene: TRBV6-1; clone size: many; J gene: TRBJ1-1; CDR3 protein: CASSSQKGTGNTEAFF; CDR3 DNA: TGTGCCAGCAGCTCACAGAAGGGGACGGGGAACACTGAAGCTTTCTTT
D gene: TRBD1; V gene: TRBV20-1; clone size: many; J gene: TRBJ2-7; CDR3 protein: CSAPVGTGSTLQYF; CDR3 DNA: TGCAGTGCTCCAGTAGGGACAGGGAGTACGCTGCAGTACTTC
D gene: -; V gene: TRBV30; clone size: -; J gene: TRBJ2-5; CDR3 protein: CAWSGTASGTKYF; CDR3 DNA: TGTGCCTGGAGTGGAACAGCGTCGGGGACCAAGTACTTC
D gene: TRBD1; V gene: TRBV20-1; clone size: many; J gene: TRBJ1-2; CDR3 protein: CSGETPGQGVYGYTF; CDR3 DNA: TGCAGTGGCGAGACCCCGGGACAGGGCGTCTATGGCTACACCTTC
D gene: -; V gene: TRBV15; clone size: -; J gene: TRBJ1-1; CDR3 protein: CATSRRGSEAFF; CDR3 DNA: TGTGCCACCAGCAGACGGGGCTCTGAAGCTTTCTTT
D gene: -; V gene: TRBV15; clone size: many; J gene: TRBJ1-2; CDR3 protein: CATSRDKWGSANGYTF; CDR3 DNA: TGTGCCACCAGCAGAGATAAGTGGGGATCGGCGAATGGCTACACCTTC
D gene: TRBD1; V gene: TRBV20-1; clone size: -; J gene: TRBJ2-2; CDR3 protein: CSARDGGGQASSNTGELFF; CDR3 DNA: TGCAGTGCTAGAGATGGAGGCGGACAGGCTAGCTCGAACACCGGGGAGCTGTTTTTT